Below, 27 T cell receptor beta chains from the same sample are listed, as sequenced in a study of cytomegalovirus exposure and HLA in healthy donors. PCR involved 60 Vbeta and 13 Jbeta primers. The method was immunoSEQ multiplex PCR; TCRdb's version includes in-frame clones alone and lacks a portion of them. This sample has 90,000 to 100,000 clones, with roughly 81% found just once. The sample was PBMCs. The receptors stem from a man aged 40-50 years in good health and CMV-seronegative.

This chain joins TRBV30 and TRBJ2-5; 10 nucleotides line up with TRBD1. The junction had 7 bases not matched to a gene; V was cut back by 2 bases and J by 4 bases. This CDR3 is 15 amino acids long. The germline CDR1 and CDR2 sequences are GTSNPN and SVGIG (reference sequence). The CDR3 sequence is CAWSRPGQGIETQYF. The CDR3 bases are TGTGCCTGGAGTCGGCCGGGACAGGGGATAGAGACCCAGTACTTC.

V is TRBV10-1 and J is TRBJ1-4, with 7 bases fitting TRBD1. Germline CDR1 is WNHNN and CDR2 is SYGVQD (reference sequence). V shed 4 bases, J shed 7 bases, and the junction held 9 bases outside the gene matches. There are 15 residues in the CDR3. The CDR3 is CASSASGTAPEKLFF. The CDR3 DNA reads TGCGCCAGCAGTGCGTCCGGGACAGCTCCTGAAAAACTGTTTTTT.

This clone has more than one count but fewer than ten. The chain carries TRBV5-1 and TRBJ2-2; D possibly corresponds to TRBD1 (6 bases). V lost 0 bases, J lost 5 bases, and 8 bases lay in between. CDR3 length: 14 residues. The V gene's germline CDR1 is SGHRS and CDR2 YFSETQ. CDR3 DNA sequence: TGCGCCAGCAGCTTGGACAGGGTAACCGGGGAGCTGTTTTTT. Amino acid sequence: CASSLDRVTGELFF.

The genes are TRBV28 and TRBJ2-3; 7 positions match TRBD2. J gave up 9 bases and V 2 bases, and 8 bases lay outside the gene matches. Germline V lookup: CDR1 MDHEN, CDR2 SYDVKM. This CDR3 is 14 amino acids long. The chain's CDR3 is CASSLGGGIKTQYF. CDR3 coding DNA: TGTGCCAGCAGTTTAGGGGGAGGGATTAAAACGCAGTATTTT.

V gene TRBV15 combines with J gene TRBJ1-1, with 8 bases fitting TRBD1. This CDR3 comprises 15 residues. Germline CDR1 LNHNV, CDR2 YYDKDF (reference sequence). Losses at the gene ends were 0 bases for V and 8 bases for J; bases not matched to a gene: 8. Here the CDR3 DNA reads TGTGCCACCAGCAGAGAAGGACAGGGCCCGACGGAAGCTTTCTTT. Its translation is CATSREGQGPTEAFF. Full variable domain (rest looked up from reference TRBV15 and TRBJ1-1): DAMVIQNPRYQVTQFGKPVTLSCSQTLNHNVMYWYQQKSSQAPKLLFHYYDKDFNNEADTPDNFQSRRPNTSFCFLDIRSPGLGDTAMYLCATSREGQGPTEAFFGQGTRLTVV.

V is TRBV7-9 and J is TRBJ2-5; D not certain. The V gene's germline CDR1 is SEHNR and CDR2 FQNEAQ (reference sequence). Deletions cut 5 bases from V and 5 bases from J, with 18 bases between. This CDR3 region has 15 residues. The CDR3 reads CASSPRRMARETQYF. CDR3 coding DNA: TGTGCCAGCAGCCCCCGCCGGATGGCGAGGGAGACCCAGTACTTC.

The rearrangement joins TRBV6-6 to TRBJ2-7; 7 bases align to TRBD2. The V and J ends lost 2 bases and 5 bases, in that order; junction bases with no gene match: 3. Germline CDR1 reads MNHNY; CDR2 reads SVGAGI (reference sequence). The CDR3 totals 13 residues. CDR3 DNA: TGTGCCAGCAGTTACGGAGGGAGGGACGAGCAGTACTTC. It yields the protein CASSYGGRDEQYF.

The V call is TRBV28, the J call TRBJ2-1; D is possibly TRBD1 (6 bases). Germline V CDR1 and CDR2: MDHEN, SYDVKM. V was clipped by 6 bases and J by 10 bases, with 13 bases between them. The CDR3 has 12 amino acids. Written as DNA, the CDR3 is TGTGCCAGCAGCTCCAGGGGTCGCGAGCAGTTCTTC. This translates into CASSSRGREQFF.

The V call is TRBV13, the J call TRBJ2-7; D is possibly TRBD2 (6 bases). CDR3 size: 14 residues. The V end lost 3 bases, the J end lost 1 base, and 10 bases lay between the germline ends. Germline-derived CDR1 and CDR2 are PRHDT and FYEKMQ (reference sequence). The CDR3 nucleotides are TGTGCCAGCAGCTTTCGGGGGTCGTCCTACGAGCAGTACTTC. This gives the protein CASSFRGSSYEQYF. The full variable domain, with the rest looked up from reference TRBV13 and TRBJ2-7, is AAGVIQSPRHLIKEKRETATLKCYPIPRHDTVYWYQQGPGQDPQFLISFYEKMQSDKGSIPDRFSAQQFSDYHSELNMSSLELGDSALYFCASSFRGSSYEQYFGPGTRLTVT.

This clone appeared once. One end of the junction fails to match germline, which may point to a read error. This sequence joins TRBV7-9 and TRBJ1-1; TRBD1 agrees at 7 bases. This CDR3 contains 16 residues. Germline V lookup: CDR1 SEHNR, CDR2 FQNEAQ (reference sequence). The CDR3 bases are TGTTCCAGCAGCGGTTCGGTACAGGGGATGAACACTGAAGCTTTCTTT. Translated: CSSSGSVQGMNTEAFF.

This chain uses TRBV18 with TRBJ1-2, with TRBD1 as a possible D gene (6 bases). The length of the CDR3 is 14 residues. V shed 4 bases and J shed 6 bases, with 15 bases lying between them. The germline V gene encodes CDR1 KGHSH and CDR2 LQKENI. The CDR3 here is CASSRDRDKDGYTF. In DNA, the CDR3 is TGTGCCAGCTCACGGGACCGGGACAAAGATGGCTACACCTTC.

This chain joins TRBV5-4 and TRBJ2-3, with D unclear. V gave up 1 base and J gave up 4 bases, with 4 bases separating them. CDR1 is SGHNT, CDR2 YYREEE, per germline (reference sequence). The CDR3 extends over 12 amino acids. CDR3 protein: CASSLSSDTQYF. CDR3 bases: TGTGCCAGCAGCTTGTCCTCAGATACGCAGTATTTT.

The chain carries TRBV5-1 and TRBJ1-1; a weak D match, TRBD1 (5 bases). V lost 3 bases and J lost 5, with 11 bases in between. The germline gives CDR1 SGHRS, CDR2 YFSETQ. This CDR3 has 13 residues. CDR3 protein: CASSSDSGTEAFF. The DNA for the CDR3 is TGCGCCAGCAGCTCAGACAGTGGAACTGAAGCTTTCTTT.

The rearrangement joins TRBV7-2 to TRBJ2-1, with 11 bases fitting TRBD2. CDR1 is SGHTA, CDR2 FQGNSA, per germline. The CDR3 has 16 residues. The V segment lost 5 bases and the J segment 4 bases; nucleotides outside the gene matches: 7. The CDR3 sequence: CASSPLTSGVYNEQFF. CDR3 bases: TGTGCCAGCAGCCCACTGACTAGCGGGGTATACAATGAGCAGTTCTTC.

J is TRBJ2-5 and V is TRBV5-4, with TRBD1 matching 10 bases. CDR1 SGHNT and CDR2 YYREEE come from the germline V gene (reference sequence). This CDR3 has 15 amino acids. Unmatched junction bases numbered 6, after V lost 4 bases and J lost 3 bases. This CDR3 reads CASSRTGTGEETQYF. The CDR3 nucleotides read TGTGCCAGCAGCCGAACCGGGACAGGGGAAGAGACCCAGTACTTC.

The rearrangement joins TRBV28 to TRBJ2-7, with a possible D match to TRBD2 (6 bases). The ends were cut back, 6 bases at V and 0 bases at J, with 9 bases in the middle. Germline V lookup: CDR1 MDHEN, CDR2 SYDVKM. The CDR3 is made up of 13 amino acids. For the CDR3, the DNA is TGTGCCAGCAGCCGGGAGAGCTCCTACGAGCAGTACTTC. It codes for CASSRESSYEQYF.

This clone showed up just once. The V gene is TRBV27, the J gene TRBJ2-7; perhaps TRBD2 as D (6 bases). The CDR3 has 11 amino acids. CDR1 and CDR2 from the germline V gene are MNHEY and SMNVEV (reference sequence). V lost 3 bases to trimming and J lost 7 bases, with 7 bases between them. The CDR3 sequence: CASSFAGEQYF. In nucleotides, the CDR3 is TGTGCCAGCAGTTTCGCGGGGGAGCAGTACTTC.

V is TRBV7-9 and J is TRBJ2-5, with TRBD1 as a possible D gene (6 bases). CDR3 length: 14 amino acids. Germline-derived CDR1 and CDR2 are SEHNR and FQNEAQ (reference sequence). V dropped 5 bases and J dropped 5 bases, with 15 bases sitting between them. Here the CDR3 DNA reads TGTGCCAGCAGCCCGAAGACAGGACCTGAGACCCAGTACTTC. Residues: CASSPKTGPETQYF.

This clone has only a few counts. The chain joins TRBV7-9 to TRBJ2-3; 8 bases match TRBD1. J was trimmed by 0 bases and V by 5 bases; bases with no gene match: 13. Germline V gene sequence: CDR1 SEHNR, CDR2 FQNEAQ (reference sequence). This CDR3 spans 18 amino acids. The CDR3 bases are TGTGCCAGCAGCCTTGGACAGGGCGGTTGGGGTAGCACAGATACGCAGTATTTT. Its protein product is CASSLGQGGWGSTDTQYF.

CDR3 sequence (DNA): TGTGCCAGTCTAACAGGGTGGTCCCCCTACGAGCAGTACTTC. Translation gives CASLTGWSPYEQYF. V and J are TRBV21-1 and TRBJ2-7; the table's D call of TRBD1 was not tested on the DNA. TRBV21-1 is a recognized pseudogene. CDR3 size: 14 residues.

This clone was seen a single time. The rearrangement links TRBV19 to TRBJ2-5; 8 bases fit TRBD1. The CDR3 extends over 14 amino acids. Germline values: CDR1 LNHDA, CDR2 SQIVND (reference sequence). J gave up 1 base and V 5 bases, and 3 bases lay outside the gene matches. The DNA for the CDR3 is TGTGCCAGTAGTCTCGGACAGGGCCAAGAGACCCAGTACTTC. It translates to CASSLGQGQETQYF.

The V and J genes are TRBV10-2 and TRBJ2-6; 11 positions match TRBD2. The germline V gene encodes CDR1 WSHSY and CDR2 SAAADI. V trimming: 6 bases; J trimming: 0 bases; junction bases outside the gene matches: 4. The CDR3 spans 17 residues. CDR3 protein: CASRGLADDSGANVLTF. As DNA, the CDR3 is TGCGCCAGCAGGGGACTAGCGGATGACTCTGGGGCCAACGTCCTGACTTTC.

The chain joins TRBV27 to TRBJ2-7; a possible D gene is TRBD1 (6 bases). The CDR3 has 17 residues. Per germline, CDR1 MNHEY and CDR2 SMNVEV (reference sequence). Trimming removed 0 bases from V and 3 bases from J, with 18 bases in between. CDR3 nucleotides: TGTGCCAGCAGTTTATCGACCCCGGGACACCAGTACTACGAGCAGTACTTC. Protein product: CASSLSTPGHQYYEQYF.

The V gene is TRBV5-1, the J gene TRBJ1-1, with a weak D call TRBD1 (6 bases). CDR3 size: 14 residues. Trimming cost V 4 bases and J 4 bases, with 14 bases left between them. CDR1 is SGHRS, CDR2 YFSETQ, per germline. DNA of the CDR3: TGCGCCAGCAGCCCCTACAGGGTGGGCACTGAAGCTTTCTTT. As protein: CASSPYRVGTEAFF.

The chain carries TRBV5-1 and TRBJ1-2; a possible D gene is TRBD1 (5 bases). CDR1 is SGHRS and CDR2 is YFSETQ in the germline V gene. The CDR3 covers 14 residues. V was pared by 6 bases and J by 7 bases, with 19 bases between. As DNA, the CDR3 is TGCGCCAGCACCCGACCCGGGGGATCGGTTGGCTACACCTTC. This gives the protein CASTRPGGSVGYTF.

V is TRBV25-1 and J is TRBJ2-2; D perhaps matches TRBD1 (6 bases). CDR1 and CDR2 (germline): MGHDK, SYGVNS. Trimming pared 6 bases from V and 0 bases from J, leaving 14 bases between. The CDR3 runs to 16 residues. The CDR3 DNA is TGTGCCAGCAGACAGCCGGGACATGCGAACACCGGGGAGCTGTTTTTT. Translating it yields CASRQPGHANTGELFF.

CDR3 in DNA: TGCGCCAGCAGCTCAGACGGGGGGTATGGCTACACCTTC. Protein sequence: CASSSDGGYGYTF. The rearrangement joins TRBV5-1 to TRBJ1-2, with D maybe TRBD1 (5 bases). CDR3 length: 13 residues. Germline CDR1 SGHRS, CDR2 YFSETQ. V lost 3 bases and J 5 bases, leaving 11 bases between the germline ends. The variable domain in full, with the rest retrieved from reference TRBV5-1 and TRBJ1-2, is KAGVTQTPRYLIKTRGQQVTLSCSPISGHRSVSWYQQTPGQGLQFLFEYFSETQRNKGNFPGRFSGRQFSNSRSEMNVSTLELGDSALYLCASSSDGGYGYTFGSGTRLTVV.